This passage covers 30 T cell receptor beta chains from one sample sequenced in a study of cytomegalovirus exposure and HLA in healthy donors. The PCR had 60 Vbeta and 13 Jbeta primers. Sequencing used immunoSEQ multiplex PCR; TCRdb keeps in-frame clones, though not all of them. This table holds around 140,000 clones, around a tenth found once. The sequenced sample was PBMCs. These receptors all come from a man aged 45-65 years in good health and CMV-seronegative.

The CDR3 protein is CASSPIGTVPTEQYF. The CDR3 region has the DNA TGTGCCAGCAGTCCGATCGGGACTGTTCCTACCGAGCAGTACTTC. The J gene is TRBJ2-7, the V gene TRBV28, with D perhaps matching TRBD2 (6 bases). Germline loops: CDR1 MDHEN, CDR2 SYDVKM. The CDR3 spans 15 residues. The ends were cut back, 5 bases at V and 6 bases at J, with 20 bases in the middle.

This clone appeared a few times. The chain joins TRBV28 to TRBJ2-1; 12 bases map to TRBD2. After removal of 2 bases from V and 12 bases from J, the junction contained 8 bases not matched to a gene. CDR1 MDHEN and CDR2 SYDVKM come from the germline V gene. CDR3 length: 15 residues. As DNA, the CDR3 is TGTGCCAGCAGTTTAAGGGGACTAGCGGGTACGCGGCAGTTCTTC. Its protein product is CASSLRGLAGTRQFF.

This clone is a singleton in its sample. The V call is TRBV9, the J call TRBJ2-7; D may be TRBD2 (7 bases). The V gene lost 4 bases and the J gene lost 2 bases, with 19 bases spanning the gap. Germline V lookup: CDR1 SGDLS, CDR2 YYNGEE. The CDR3 extends over 16 amino acids. The CDR3 nucleotides read TGTGCCAGCAGCCGCCTGGGGGGGGCTTCAACCTACGAGCAGTACTTC. It specifies CASSRLGGASTYEQYF.

In this sample, this clone turned up a few times. J is TRBJ1-3 and V is TRBV9; TRBD1 matches 9 bases. This CDR3 contains 16 residues. J lost 3 bases, V lost 3 bases, and 7 bases had no gene match. Germline CDR1 and CDR2: SGDLS and YYNGEE. The CDR3 region has the DNA TGTGCCAGCAGCGGGGACAGGGAGGCATTTGGAAACACCATATATTTT. Translation gives CASSGDREAFGNTIYF.

This chain connects TRBV19 to TRBJ2-2, with D possibly matching TRBD1 (6 bases). CDR3 length: 13 amino acids. The V gene lost 6 bases and the J gene lost 4 bases, with 9 bases spanning the gap. Germline assignment: CDR1 LNHDA and CDR2 SQIVND (reference sequence). CDR3 amino acids: CASRGAGTGELFF. CDR3 in DNA: TGTGCCAGTAGGGGGGCGGGCACCGGGGAGCTGTTTTTT.

This clone showed up just a few times. The rearrangement joins TRBV19 to TRBJ1-5; D is possibly TRBD1 (6 bases). The CDR3 is 13 amino acids. Germline lookup yields CDR1 LNHDA and CDR2 SQIVND (reference sequence). V lost 5 bases and J 6 bases, leaving 11 bases between the germline ends. CDR3 sequence reads: CASSPGTTQPQHF. For the CDR3, the DNA is TGTGCCAGTAGTCCCGGGACAACTCAGCCCCAGCATTTT.

This sequence joins TRBV28 and TRBJ1-5; D ambiguous. The CDR3 runs 15 residues. With 1 base removed from V and 2 bases from J, the gap between germline ends came to 9 bases. The germline V gene encodes CDR1 MDHEN and CDR2 SYDVKM. The CDR3 is CASSLSTGGNQPQHF. The CDR3 nucleotides read TGTGCCAGCAGTTTATCGACCGGGGGCAATCAGCCCCAGCATTTT. Full variable domain (outside the CDR3, taken from reference TRBV28 and TRBJ1-5): DVKVTQSSRYLVKRTGEKVFLECVQDMDHENMFWYRQDPGLGLRLIYFSYDVKMKEKGDIPEGYSVSREKKERFSLILESASTNQTSMYLCASSLSTGGNQPQHFGDGTRLSIL.

This chain links TRBV28 with TRBJ1-4, with D perhaps TRBD1 (6 bases). Germline assignment: CDR1 MDHEN and CDR2 SYDVKM. This CDR3 contains 14 residues. V shed 8 bases and J shed 8 bases, with 18 bases lying between them. CDR3 DNA: TGTGCCAGCCGCCTCTTTGGGGGCGGCGAAAAACTGTTTTTT. It is translated as CASRLFGGGEKLFF.

V usage is TRBV2 and J usage is TRBJ1-6, with TRBD1 matching 9 bases. Trimming took 6 bases from V and 6 from J; bases not matched to a gene: 6. Germline V gene sequence: CDR1 SNHLY, CDR2 FYNNEI. The CDR3 loop spans 15 amino acids. The CDR3 loop reads CASSPGQGRNSPLHF. The CDR3 coding sequence is TGTGCCAGCAGCCCCGGACAGGGGCGTAATTCACCCCTCCACTTT.

This clone was seen more than once but under ten times. The chain recombines TRBV7-2 with TRBJ2-2; the D is unclear. Trimming took 5 bases from V and 7 from J, leaving 14 bases between them. This CDR3 comprises 14 residues. Germline-derived CDR1 and CDR2 are SGHTA and FQGNSA. CDR3 DNA: TGTGCCAGCAGCCTACTTAAATACGGCGGGGAGCTGTTTTTT. This encodes CASSLLKYGGELFF.

This chain uses TRBV28 with TRBJ2-7; 7 nucleotides line up with TRBD1. CDR3 length equals 14 residues. Germline trimming cut 2 bases from V and 2 bases from J; bases unmatched to any gene: 3. Germline CDR1 and CDR2: MDHEN and SYDVKM. The CDR3 region has the DNA TGTGCCAGCAGTTTAGGGGACAGCACCTACGAGCAGTACTTC. This gives the protein CASSLGDSTYEQYF.

This clone came up a few times. The chain combines TRBV2 with TRBJ1-5; D ambiguous. This CDR3 region has 16 residues. V lost 4 bases and J lost 1, with 14 bases in between. CDR1 SNHLY and CDR2 FYNNEI come from the germline V gene. The DNA for the CDR3 is TGTGCCAGCAGTGGTCGGGCCGGAGGGAGCAATCAGCCCCAGCATTTT. Protein sequence: CASSGRAGGSNQPQHF.

This clone occurred a few times. The V call is TRBV5-1, the J call TRBJ2-1; 7 nucleotides agree with TRBD2. Germline-derived CDR1 and CDR2 are SGHRS and YFSETQ. Trimming cost V 0 bases and J 6 bases; bases outside gene matches: 6. CDR3 length: 15 residues. CDR3 sequence: CASSLVSGIINEQFF. CDR3 DNA sequence: TGCGCCAGCAGCTTGGTCAGCGGGATAATCAATGAGCAGTTCTTC. The whole variable domain, filled in from reference TRBV5-1 and TRBJ2-1, reads KAGVTQTPRYLIKTRGQQVTLSCSPISGHRSVSWYQQTPGQGLQFLFEYFSETQRNKGNFPGRFSGRQFSNSRSEMNVSTLELGDSALYLCASSLVSGIINEQFFGPGTRLTVL.

This clone turned up a few times. This rearrangement joins TRBV29-1 to TRBJ2-3; D not resolved. Germline V gene data show CDR1 as SQVTM and CDR2 as ANQGSEA. V lost 3 bases and J 2 bases, leaving 12 bases between the germline ends. The CDR3 is made up of 14 amino acids. The CDR3 sequence: CSVDPKQNTDTQYF. DNA of the CDR3: TGCAGCGTTGACCCCAAACAGAACACAGATACGCAGTATTTT.

The genes are TRBV15 and TRBJ2-2; TRBD1 aligns across 8 bases. The CDR3 is 17 residues long. Germline CDR1 and CDR2: LNHNV and YYDKDF (reference sequence). Trimming at V came to 1 base and at J to 3 bases, leaving 7 bases not matched to a gene. CDR3 nucleotides: TGTGCCACCAGCAGAGGAACCGGGACAGGTTACACCGGGGAGCTGTTTTTT. It yields the protein CATSRGTGTGYTGELFF. The whole variable domain, remainder taken from reference TRBV15 and TRBJ2-2, is DAMVIQNPRYQVTQFGKPVTLSCSQTLNHNVMYWYQQKSSQAPKLLFHYYDKDFNNEADTPDNFQSRRPNTSFCFLDIRSPGLGDTAMYLCATSRGTGTGYTGELFFGEGSRLTVL.

The chain employs TRBV5-6 and TRBJ1-5; D not resolved. The V end was cut by 5 bases, the J end by 4 bases, with 10 bases between. The CDR3 consists of 13 residues. Looked up from germline, CDR1 is SGHDT and CDR2 is YYEEEE. In DNA form, the CDR3 reads TGTGCCAGCAGTGTCCGGGTAAATCAGCCCCAGCATTTT. Encoded protein: CASSVRVNQPQHF.

The table lists this clone with a few counts. The chain has TRBV7-2 and TRBJ2-3, with D possibly TRBD2 on 7 matching bases. The V end lost 0 bases, the J end lost 2 bases, and 15 bases lay between the germline ends. Germline loops: CDR1 SGHTA, CDR2 FQGNSA. CDR3 size: 17 residues. The CDR3 region has the DNA TGTGCCAGCAGCTTAGCGGGGGCGGGGGCCTTCACAGATACGCAGTATTTT. Its translation: CASSLAGAGAFTDTQYF.

V is TRBV11-2 and J is TRBJ2-1; 7 bases are a match to TRBD1. Germline CDR1 and CDR2: SGHAT and FQNNGV. This CDR3 spans 14 amino acids. V dropped 11 bases and J dropped 8; count of bases not matched to a gene: 15. Here the CDR3 reads CASGLGTVVDEQFF. The DNA for the CDR3 is TGTGCCTCTGGCCTTGGGACAGTGGTGGATGAGCAGTTCTTC.

The chain combines TRBV13 with TRBJ1-4; D is perhaps TRBD1 (5 bases). V gave up 1 base and J gave up 8 bases, with 5 bases separating them. The germline CDR1 and CDR2 sequences are PRHDT and FYEKMQ (reference sequence). This CDR3 has 12 amino acids. The CDR3 DNA follows: TGTGCCAGCAGCTTAGACAGGGAAAAACTGTTTTTT. It encodes CASSLDREKLFF.

This clone was counted a few times. The rearrangement uses TRBV6-5 and TRBJ2-1; 9 nucleotides line up with TRBD2. This CDR3 region has 15 residues. The V gene end was trimmed by 2 bases and the J gene end by 3 bases; junction bases not matched to a gene: 2. Germline CDR1 is MNHEY and CDR2 is SVGAGI. The CDR3 bases are TGTGCCAGCAGTTACATAGCGGGAGTCTACAATGAGCAGTTCTTC. Translated, it gives CASSYIAGVYNEQFF.

The chain links TRBV19 to TRBJ2-7, with 7 bases identical to TRBD1. Germline CDR1 LNHDA, CDR2 SQIVND (reference sequence). J lost 4 bases, V lost 6 bases, and 12 bases had no gene match. This CDR3 is built from 15 residues. CDR3 in amino acids: CASSLGTGDSYEQYF. DNA for the CDR3: TGTGCCAGTAGCCTGGGTACAGGGGATTCTTACGAGCAGTACTTC.

A few counts support this clone. CDR3 region: CASSSGSTGELFF. In DNA, the CDR3 is TGTGCCAGCAGCTCCGGGTCCACCGGGGAGCTGTTTTTT. The chain employs TRBV7-9 and TRBJ2-2; D is unclear. V lost 4 bases, J lost 4 bases, and 7 bases lay in between. CDR1 is SEHNR and CDR2 is FQNEAQ in the germline V gene (reference sequence). The CDR3 loop spans 13 amino acids.

The chain combines TRBV30 with TRBJ2-1, with 9 bases fitting TRBD2. The CDR3 has 15 amino acids. CDR1 is GTSNPN and CDR2 is SVGIG in the germline V gene (reference sequence). The V gene end was trimmed by 0 bases and the J gene end by 7 bases; junction bases not matched to a gene: 7. CDR3 region: CAWSVPREGRNEQFF. The CDR3 nucleotides are TGTGCCTGGAGTGTACCGCGGGAGGGCCGGAATGAGCAGTTCTTC. Filled out from reference TRBV30 and TRBJ2-1, the complete variable domain reads SQTIHQWPATLVQPVGSPLSLECTVEGTSNPNLYWYRQAAGRGLQLLFYSVGIGQISSEVPQNLSASRPQDRQFILSSKKLLLSDSGFYLCAWSVPREGRNEQFFGPGTRLTVL.

The genes are TRBV25-1 and TRBJ1-5; TRBD1 matches at 10 bases. Germline CDR1 and CDR2: MGHDK and SYGVNS. The CDR3 consists of 17 residues. V lost 7 bases to trimming and J lost 7 bases; unmatched junction nucleotides: 16. This CDR3 is CASNTPLDRGRPQPQHF. The CDR3, as DNA: TGTGCCAGCAATACTCCCTTAGACAGGGGGCGGCCCCAGCCCCAGCATTTT.

The chain employs TRBV7-9 and TRBJ1-1; 9 bases are a match to TRBD1. Trimming took 2 bases from V and 4 from J; bases not matched to a gene: 5. In germline, CDR1 is SEHNR, CDR2 FQNEAQ (reference sequence). The CDR3 totals 15 residues. The CDR3 spells CASSLTGGFVTEAFF. Here the CDR3 DNA reads TGTGCCAGCAGCTTAACAGGGGGCTTTGTCACTGAAGCTTTCTTT.

This clone was counted a few times. The V gene is TRBV30, the J gene TRBJ1-1; D unresolved. Trimming shortened V by 0 bases and J by 4 bases, and 3 bases separated the two germline ends. The CDR3 totals 11 residues. Germline CDR1 reads GTSNPN; CDR2 reads SVGIG (reference sequence). CDR3 DNA sequence: TGTGCCTGGAGTGTACTCACTGAAGCTTTCTTT. Encoded protein: CAWSVLTEAFF. Filled out from reference TRBV30 and TRBJ1-1, the complete variable domain reads SQTIHQWPATLVQPVGSPLSLECTVEGTSNPNLYWYRQAAGRGLQLLFYSVGIGQISSEVPQNLSASRPQDRQFILSSKKLLLSDSGFYLCAWSVLTEAFFGQGTRLTVV.

The chain links TRBV9 to TRBJ2-5; weak D call: TRBD1 (5 bases). The V and J ends lost 3 bases and 2 bases respectively, with 17 bases between them. The CDR3 runs to 16 residues. Germline V gene sequence: CDR1 SGDLS, CDR2 YYNGEE. CDR3 coding DNA: TGTGCCAGCAGCGCTGCGTTTAGACAGAATCAAGAGACCCAGTACTTC. Protein sequence: CASSAAFRQNQETQYF. The whole variable domain, filled in from reference TRBV9 and TRBJ2-5, reads DSGVTQTPKHLITATGQRVTLRCSPRSGDLSVYWYQQSLDQGLQFLIQYYNGEERAKGNILERFSAQQFPDLHSELNLSSLELGDSALYFCASSAAFRQNQETQYFGPGTRLLVL.

This clone was observed a few times. The rearrangement uses TRBV5-1 and TRBJ2-7; weak D call: TRBD2 (5 bases). CDR3 length: 16 amino acids. Trimming removed 0 bases at V and 7 bases at J, with 20 bases between. Germline values: CDR1 SGHRS, CDR2 YFSETQ. The CDR3 DNA sequence: TGCGCCAGCAGCTTGGGGCGGGTGGTTGGTACTATGGAGCAGTACTTC. It encodes CASSLGRVVGTMEQYF.

In its sample, this clone was seen a few times. The J gene is TRBJ1-2, the V gene TRBV19; no reliable D call. The V gene's germline CDR1 is LNHDA and CDR2 SQIVND (reference sequence). The germline V and J ends were trimmed by 3 bases and 6 bases, with 14 bases remaining between them. This CDR3 is 14 amino acids long. This CDR3 reads CASSMDLYSDGYTF. CDR3 coding DNA: TGTGCCAGTAGTATGGACTTATACAGCGATGGCTACACCTTC.

The genes are TRBV11-3 and TRBJ2-1, with 9 positions matching TRBD2. The ends lost 5 bases at V and 9 bases at J; junction bases unmatched: 11. Germline V CDR1 and CDR2: SGHNT, YENEEA. The length of the CDR3 is 15 residues. The CDR3 sequence is CASSQTSGSGREQFF. Here the CDR3 DNA reads TGTGCCAGCAGCCAGACTAGCGGAAGCGGTCGTGAGCAGTTCTTC.